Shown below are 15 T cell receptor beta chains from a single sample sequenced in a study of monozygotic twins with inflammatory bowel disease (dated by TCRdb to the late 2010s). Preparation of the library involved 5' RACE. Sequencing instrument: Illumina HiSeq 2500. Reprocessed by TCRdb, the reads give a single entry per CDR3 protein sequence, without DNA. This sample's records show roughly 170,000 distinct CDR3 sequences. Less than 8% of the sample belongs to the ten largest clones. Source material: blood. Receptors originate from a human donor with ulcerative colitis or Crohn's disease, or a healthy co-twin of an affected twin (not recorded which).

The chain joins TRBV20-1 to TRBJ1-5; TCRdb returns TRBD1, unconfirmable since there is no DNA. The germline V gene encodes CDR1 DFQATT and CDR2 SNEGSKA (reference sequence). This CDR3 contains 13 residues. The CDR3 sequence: CSASGSRVQPQHF.

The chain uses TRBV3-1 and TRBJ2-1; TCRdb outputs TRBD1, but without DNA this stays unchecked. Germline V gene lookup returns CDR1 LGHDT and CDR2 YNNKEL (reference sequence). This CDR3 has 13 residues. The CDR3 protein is CASSQAYPGEQFF.

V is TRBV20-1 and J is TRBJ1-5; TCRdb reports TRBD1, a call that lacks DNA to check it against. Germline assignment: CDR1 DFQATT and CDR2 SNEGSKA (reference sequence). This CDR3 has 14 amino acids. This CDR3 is CSAVDVGGGQPQHF.

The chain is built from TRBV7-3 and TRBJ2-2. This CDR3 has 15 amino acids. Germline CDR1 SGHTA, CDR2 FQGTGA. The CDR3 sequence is CASSLLSGNTGELFF.

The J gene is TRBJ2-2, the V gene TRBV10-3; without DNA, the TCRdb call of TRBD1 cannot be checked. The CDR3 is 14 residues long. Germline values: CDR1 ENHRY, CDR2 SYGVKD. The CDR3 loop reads CAISYDVGVRELFF.

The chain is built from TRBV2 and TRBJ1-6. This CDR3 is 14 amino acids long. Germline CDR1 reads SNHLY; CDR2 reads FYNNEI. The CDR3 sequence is CAFQPSGSNSPLHF.

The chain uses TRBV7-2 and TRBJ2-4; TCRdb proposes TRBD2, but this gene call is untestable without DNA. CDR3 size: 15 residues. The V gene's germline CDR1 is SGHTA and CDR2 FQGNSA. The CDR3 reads CASSSAAAGTSVQYF.

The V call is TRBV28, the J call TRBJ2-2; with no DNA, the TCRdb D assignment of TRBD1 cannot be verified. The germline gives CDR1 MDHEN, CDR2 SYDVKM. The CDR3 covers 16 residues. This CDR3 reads CASSSPATGNTGELFF. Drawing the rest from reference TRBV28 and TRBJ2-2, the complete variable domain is DVKVTQSSRYLVKRTGEKVFLECVQDMDHENMFWYRQDPGLGLRLIYFSYDVKMKEKGDIPEGYSVSREKKERFSLILESASTNQTSMYLCASSSPATGNTGELFFGEGSRLTVL.

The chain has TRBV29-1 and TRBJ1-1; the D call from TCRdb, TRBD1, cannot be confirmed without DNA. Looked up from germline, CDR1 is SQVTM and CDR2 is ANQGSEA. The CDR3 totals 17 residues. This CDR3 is CSVSLGQGILQGTEAFF.

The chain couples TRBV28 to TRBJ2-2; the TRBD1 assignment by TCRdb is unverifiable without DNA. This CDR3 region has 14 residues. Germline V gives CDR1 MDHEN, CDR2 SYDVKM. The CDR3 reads CASRLSPRAGELFF.

CDR3 loop: CASSVTNSLPGQAGNTIYF. This chain connects TRBV9 to TRBJ1-3; TCRdb outputs TRBD1, but without DNA this stays unchecked. This CDR3 is built from 19 residues. Germline V lookup: CDR1 SGDLS, CDR2 YYNGEE.

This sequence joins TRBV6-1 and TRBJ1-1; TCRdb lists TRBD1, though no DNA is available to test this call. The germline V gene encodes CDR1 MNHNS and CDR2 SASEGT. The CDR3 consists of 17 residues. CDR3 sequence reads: CASREGQGDLSSTEAFF.

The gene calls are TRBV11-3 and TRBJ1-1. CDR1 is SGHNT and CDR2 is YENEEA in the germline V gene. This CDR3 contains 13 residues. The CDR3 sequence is CASSTQQYTQAFF. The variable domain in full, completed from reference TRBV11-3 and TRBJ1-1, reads EAGVVQSPRYKIIEKKQPVAFWCNPISGHNTLYWYLQNLGQGPELLIRYENEEAVDDSQLPKDRFSAERLKGVDSTLKIQPAELGDSAVYLCASSTQQYTQAFFGQGTRLTVV.

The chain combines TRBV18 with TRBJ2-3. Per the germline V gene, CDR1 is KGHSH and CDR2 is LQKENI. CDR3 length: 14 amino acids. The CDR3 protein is CASSPRGESDTQYF.

CDR3 loop: CATAWYTHSPGQGKETQYF. The V call is TRBV10-3, the J call TRBJ2-5; TCRdb's D call of TRBD1 is untestable without DNA. The CDR3 is 19 amino acids. In germline, CDR1 is ENHRY, CDR2 SYGVKD.